This T cell receptor beta chain came from a study of cytomegalovirus exposure and HLA in healthy donors. The study's findings and limits: TCR association rates varied by HLA locus in a later analysis, with DRB1 highest and HLA-C lowest. Three of the chains that were CMV-associated were confirmed in vitro to be specific for CMV antigens. Donor immune exposure was known only as CMV serostatus. Presence/absence comparisons presumed near-even sequencing depth among donors.

Points on this clone: As yet, its antigen is unknown. The same CDR3 also results from other DNA sequences found in this sample.

It was with 60 Vbeta and 13 Jbeta primers that the PCR ran. This table comes from immunoSEQ multiplex PCR, and its TCRdb copy is limited to in-frame clones, with some not included. The sample lists 200,000 to 250,000 clones, around four fifths occurring once. The receptor's source is a boy between 2 and 10 years old in good health and CMV-seronegative. Sequencing was performed on PBMCs.

The CDR3 nucleotides are TGTGCCAGCATCCATCGATTGGGGAAGGGGGCAGGAGGCTACACCTTC. Amino acid sequence: CASIHRLGKGAGGYTF. The V call is TRBV21-1, the J call TRBJ1-2; the table assigns TRBD1, which was not confirmed against the DNA. TRBV21-1 is listed as a pseudogene. This CDR3 region has 16 residues.